The entry below gives a single T cell receptor beta chain sequence along with its context. Data came from immunoSEQ multiplex PCR; TCRdb stores just in-frame clones and leaves some out. The sample records about 150,000 clones, over 90% being singletons. The length of the CDR3 is 14 residues. V lost 3 bases and J 2 bases, leaving 8 bases between the germline ends. Germline V gene data show CDR1 as MDHEN and CDR2 as SYDVKM. This entry comes from a study of control samples from healthy donors and cancer patients. V and J are TRBV28 and TRBJ2-1; no definite D call. This TCR was sampled from a man aged 50 or older in good health. The source material was blood. The CDR3 DNA sequence: TGTGCCAGCAGTTTGGGCGGAACCTACAATGAGCAGTTCTTC. Translating gives CASSLGGTYNEQFF. The variable domain in full, with the rest retrieved from reference TRBV28 and TRBJ2-1, is DVKVTQSSRYLVKRTGEKVFLECVQDMDHENMFWYRQDPGLGLRLIYFSYDVKMKEKGDIPEGYSVSREKKERFSLILESASTNQTSMYLCASSLGGTYNEQFFGPGTRLTVL.